This T cell receptor beta chain was identified during a study of beta chain features in type 1 diabetes. About the research overall: Cells sorted and examined across all samples totaled approximately 100 million. The study, taken as a whole, reports: Naive, central memory and Treg TCRB repertoires appeared more alike in patients than in healthy donors. In type 1 diabetes patients, VDJ junctions had fewer insertions; deletions at these junctions were more frequent.

This clone appeared many times. The target antigen is unknown. Germline loops: CDR1 SQVTM, CDR2 ANQGSEA. Trimming removed 6 bases at V and 8 bases at J, with 16 bases between. The CDR3 sequence is 12 residues long. Purities over 98% were achieved in all sorted populations. What was sequenced were expressed TCRB transcripts, since all of the isolated RNA had been reverse transcribed. Sequenced by immunoSEQ multiplex PCR; TCRdb stores in-frame clones only, minus some. The table has about 150,000 clones, over 8.5% seen once. The clonotype comes from a man in his late teens or twenties in good health. Specimen: central memory CD4+ T cells from blood. The gene calls are TRBV29-1 and TRBJ1-1; TRBD1 might be the D (5 bases). Here the CDR3 DNA reads TGCAGCGTGGGGCCCCCGAGCGGGGAAGCTTTCTTT. Protein product: CSVGPPSGEAFF.